This TCR beta chain is from a study of T cells in Graves' hyperthyroidism and ophthalmopathy. In the study overall: Before treatment of any kind, peripheral blood was taken at initial diagnosis.

The investigators amplified TCR beta CDR3 regions from RNA transcripts. First-round RT-PCR of the TCR CDR3 relied on the HTBI primer set. TCRdb redid the calling of the multiplex PCR reads with MiXCR, one entry per CDR3 protein. The sample has about 480,000 distinct CDR3 sequences, around 15% seen once; the top ten hold less than 20%. In the case of this clonotype: Its specificity is not known.

Stable hyperthyroidism: no ophthalmopathy progression over 18 months of follow-up. Study results and limitations: Most clonotypes that expanded in the thyroid above 0.001 also showed up in blood.

This CDR3 region has 16 residues. The V gene's germline CDR1 is MGHRA and CDR2 YSYEKL. V shed 0 bases and J shed 9 bases, with 18 bases lying between them. The TCR sequence derives from a woman between 18 and 29 years old with Graves' hyperthyroidism. Sequencing was done on a sample of blood. The J gene is TRBJ2-4, the V gene TRBV4-1; the D gene could be TRBD1 or TRBD2 (5 bases each). As DNA, the CDR3 is TGCGCCAGCAGCCAAGATCCTCGGGGCATTGGCGGCATTCAGTACTTC. Protein sequence: CASSQDPRGIGGIQYF.